This T cell receptor beta chain was found in a study of T cell changes during pregnancy in multiple sclerosis. Profiled with immunoSEQ multiplex PCR; TCRdb holds only in-frame clones, not every one. The profile shows 55,000 to 85,000 clones, approximately 90% of them singletons. Sequences were derived from peripheral blood, sampled in the third trimester of pregnancy. This clonotype originated in a female donor with multiple sclerosis, enrolled in a pregnancy study.

The CDR3 loop is CASSSTSRGAGELFF. DNA for the CDR3: TGTGCCAGCAGCTCGACTAGCCGGGGGGCCGGGGAGCTGTTTTTT. The chain employs TRBV7-9 and TRBJ2-2, with TRBD2 matching over 7 bases. The V gene end was trimmed by 4 bases and the J gene end by 6 bases; junction bases not matched to a gene: 8. The V gene's germline CDR1 is SEHNR and CDR2 FQNEAQ (reference sequence). The CDR3 runs to 15 residues. Together with reference TRBV7-9 and TRBJ2-2, the CDR3 gives the full variable domain: DTGVSQNPRHKITKRGQNVTFRCDPISEHNRLYWYRQTLGQGPEFLTYFQNEAQLEKSRLLSDRFSAERPKGSFSTLEIQRTEQGDSAMYLCASSSTSRGAGELFFGEGSRLTVL.